This T cell receptor (beta chain) was obtained from a study of OX40 agonist ivuxolimab in advanced cancers. In the study overall: Ivuxolimab was an agonistic, fully human IgG2 monoclonal antibody directed against OX40 (CD134), a costimulatory receptor. Intravenous ivuxolimab was administered to patients every 2 weeks at six dose levels: 0.01, 0.1, 0.3, 1.5, 3 and 10 mg/kg. Among the roughly 52 dose-escalation patients, about 20 had hepatocellular carcinoma, roughly 15 melanoma, 9 renal cell carcinoma and 9 head and neck cancer. The dose-escalation cohort was 82.7% male with a mean age of roughly 60 years, ranging from roughly 20 to 80. Peripheral TCRbeta sequencing was intended to test whether TCR sequence diversity was altered and clonal T-cell expansion was caused by ivuxolimab. Three dose-escalation patients achieved partial responses, one with hepatocellular carcinoma and two with cutaneous melanoma. The paper covers the monotherapy dose-escalation part of the phase I ivuxolimab trial, which included N of about 51 patients. Patients were allowed to have had prior anti-PD-1, anti-PD-L1 or anti-CTLA-4 therapy, and roughly 40% of the dose-escalation patients had been treated with checkpoint inhibitors. The research as a whole found: After ivuxolimab, more expanded clones were found on average in CD8+ T cells than in CD4+ T cells. At doses of 0.1 to 3.0 mg/kg, clonal expansion of both CD4+ and CD8+ T cells in blood was seen between baseline and week 6. Antigen specificity was not determined for the clonally expanded peripheral T cells. In partial responders in the 0.1-3.0 mg/kg groups, normalized peripheral clonal expansion was found to be among the lowest, especially among CD8+ T cells. Low levels of normalized T-cell clonal expansion were also seen in some nonresponding patients.

The trial excluded patients who had a history of autoimmune disease or were on systemic immunosuppression. Peripheral blood for TCR sequencing was collected from all dose cohorts at baseline, on cycle 4 day 1, and on cycle 7 day 1. Samples were obtained from an open-label, multicenter, first-in-human phase I dose-escalation trial of ivuxolimab. Adults with locally advanced or metastatic melanoma, renal cell carcinoma, hepatocellular carcinoma or head and neck squamous cell carcinoma were enrolled in the trial. Before TCR sequencing, CD4+ T cells and CD8+ T cells from peripheral blood were sorted into separate populations. Of note for this clone: The antigen this receptor binds is unknown. It has no much larger one-base neighbor in the sample; base qualities were not kept.

From its cysteine to its phenylalanine, the CDR3 spans 16 amino acids. Only CDR3 DNA remains: 48 bases, in frame from the first base. For CDR1 and CDR2, the germline V gene (reference sequence) lists WNHNN and SYGVQD. V loses 3 bases of germline sequence and J loses 0 bases, and the interval between the two ends is 15 bases. For sequencing of the TCRbeta CDR3 region, genomic DNA was extracted from the sorted cells. TCRbeta CDR3 regions were sequenced using the immunoSEQ Assay. What TCRdb holds here is the immuneACCESS table cut down to in-frame rearrangements. Part of the clones is not present; checked against another copy, under half of the missing clones reflect an unresolved V gene, and the others are unexplained. The sample contains 75,000 to 90,000 clones, approximately 84% of them found a single time. The ten largest clones capture about 7% of the sample.

The sequences come from CD4+ or CD8+ T cells sorted from blood, collected in a trial of the OX40 agonist ivuxolimab. The receptor comes from an adult with an advanced solid tumor such as melanoma, head and neck, liver or kidney cancer. The receptor chain draws on TRBV10-1 and TRBJ2-7; the D gene cannot be named for sure. Here the CDR3 is given as CASSDPTASSSYEQYF. The nucleotide sequence reads TGCGCCAGCAGTGATCCAACAGCTAGTAGCTCCTACGAGCAGTACTTC.